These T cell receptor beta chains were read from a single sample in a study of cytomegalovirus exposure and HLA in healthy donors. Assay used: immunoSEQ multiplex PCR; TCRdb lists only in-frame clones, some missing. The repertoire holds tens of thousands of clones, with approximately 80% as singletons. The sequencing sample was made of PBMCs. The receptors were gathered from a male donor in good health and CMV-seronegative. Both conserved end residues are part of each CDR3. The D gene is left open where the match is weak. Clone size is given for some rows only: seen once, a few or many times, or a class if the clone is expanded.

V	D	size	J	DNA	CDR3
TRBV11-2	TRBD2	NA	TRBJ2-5	TGTGCCAGCAGCCTCGTTAGTAGCGGGGAGACCCAGTACTTC	CASSLVSSGETQYF
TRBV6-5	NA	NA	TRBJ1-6	TGTGCCAGCAGCCTACAGGGAGATAATTCACCCCTCCACTTT	CASSLQGDNSPLHF
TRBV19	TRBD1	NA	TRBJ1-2	TGTGCCAGTAGTCCCGGGACAGGGGGCTACGGCTACACCTTC	CASSPGTGGYGYTF
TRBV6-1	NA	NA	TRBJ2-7	TGTGCCAGCAGTGAAGGAGGGCACTACGAGCAGTACTTC	CASSEGGHYEQYF
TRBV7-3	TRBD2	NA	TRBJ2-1	TGTGCCAGCAGCCCTGGGGAGGCTAGCGGAGACAATGAGCAGTTCTTC	CASSPGEASGDNEQFF
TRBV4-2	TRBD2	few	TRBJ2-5	TGTGCCAGCAGCCAGGGGACTAGCGGGGTGCAAGAGACCCAGTACTTC	CASSQGTSGVQETQYF
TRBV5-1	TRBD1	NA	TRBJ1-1	TGCGCCAGCAGCCCCTTGACAGGGGGGTCGACTGAAGCTTTCTTT	CASSPLTGGSTEAFF
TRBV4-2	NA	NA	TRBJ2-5	TGTGCCAGCAGCCAAGATCATAGTATTCAAGAGACCCAGTACTTC	CASSQDHSIQETQYF
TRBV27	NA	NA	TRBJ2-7	TGTGCCAGCAGTCCGACCACAGGGAACTACGAGCAGTACTTC	CASSPTTGNYEQYF
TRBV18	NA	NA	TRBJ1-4	TGTGCCAGCTCACCGGGCACTGCAACTAATGAAAAACTGTTTTTT	CASSPGTATNEKLFF
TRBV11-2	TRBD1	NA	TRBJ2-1	TGTGCCAGCAGCTATGAGTTGTTGGGACAGGGAGAAAATGAGCAGTTCTTC	CASSYELLGQGENEQFF
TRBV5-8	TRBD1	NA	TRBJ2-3	TGTGCCAGCAGCCAAGACAGGGTCACAGATACGCAGTATTTT	CASSQDRVTDTQYF
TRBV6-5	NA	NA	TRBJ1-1	TGTGCCAGCGAGCAGGGAAACACTGAAGCTTTCTTT	CASEQGNTEAFF
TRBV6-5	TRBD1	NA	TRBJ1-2	TGTGCCAGCCGCGGACAGGTCCTCGCGGGGGGCTACACCTTC	CASRGQVLAGGYTF
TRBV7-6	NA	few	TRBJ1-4	TGTGCCAGCAGCTCTCCTCACCTCGGGGAAAAACTGTTTTTT	CASSSPHLGEKLFF
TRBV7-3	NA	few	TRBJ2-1	TGTGCCAGCAGCTCCTTCGGGGGACCTTACAATGAGCAGTTCTTC	CASSSFGGPYNEQFF
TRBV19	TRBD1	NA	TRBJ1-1	TGTGCCAGTAGTATAGGTGAGAGACAGGGAAGGCCTGAAGCTTTCTTT	CASSIGERQGRPEAFF
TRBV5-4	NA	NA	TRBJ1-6	TGTGCCAGCAGCTTGTTCGGCGGGGACAATTCACCCCTCCACTTT	CASSLFGGDNSPLHF
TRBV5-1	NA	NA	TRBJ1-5	TGCGCCAGCAGCTTGGATGTCGGGGATAATCAGCCCCAGCATTTT	CASSLDVGDNQPQHF
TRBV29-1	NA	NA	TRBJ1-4	TGCAGCGTCCAACAGACGGGGGGCACTAATGAAAAACTGTTTTTT	CSVQQTGGTNEKLFF
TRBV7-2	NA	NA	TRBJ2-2	TGTGCCAGCAGCGTAGACGTGGGGGGCACCGGGGAGCTGTTTTTT	CASSVDVGGTGELFF
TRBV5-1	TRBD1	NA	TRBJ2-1	TGCGCCAGCAGCGAGATACCCGGGACAGGGGGGAAGAAGCAGTTCTTC	CASSEIPGTGGKKQFF
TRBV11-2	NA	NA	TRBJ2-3	TGTGCCAGCAGCTCGACACGAGATACGCAGTATTTT	CASSSTRDTQYF
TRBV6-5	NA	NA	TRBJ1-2	TGTGCCAGCAGTTACCGCGTGGACAGTCCCTATGGCTACACCTTC	CASSYRVDSPYGYTF
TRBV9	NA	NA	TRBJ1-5	TGTGCCAGCAGCGTAGCCAGGGAGGGTCAGCCCCAGCATTTT	CASSVAREGQPQHF
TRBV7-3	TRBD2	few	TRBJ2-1	TGTGCCAGCAGCTCAGGACTAGCGGGGGGGCAGGGTGAGCAGTTCTTC	CASSSGLAGGQGEQFF
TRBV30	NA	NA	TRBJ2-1	TGTGCCTGGAGTCCCAAGCATGAGCAGTTCTTC	CAWSPKHEQFF
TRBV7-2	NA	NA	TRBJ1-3	TGTGCCAGCAGCTTAGCTGGGGCCTCTGGAAACACCATATATTTT	CASSLAGASGNTIYF
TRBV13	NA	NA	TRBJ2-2	TGTGCCAGCAGCGCGTTCCAGGGGTGGACCGGGGAGCTGTTTTTT	CASSAFQGWTGELFF
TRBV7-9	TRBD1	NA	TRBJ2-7	TGTGCCAGCAGCACCCGGACAGGGTCTGACGAGCAGTACTTC	CASSTRTGSDEQYF
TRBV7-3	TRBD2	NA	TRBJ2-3	TGTGCCAGCAGCTTATTCGCGGGGGGGAGCACAGATACGCAGTATTTT	CASSLFAGGSTDTQYF
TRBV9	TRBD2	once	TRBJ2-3	TGTGCCAGCAGCGTAGTGGAGCGGGGGGTCACAGATACGCAGTATTTT	CASSVVERGVTDTQYF
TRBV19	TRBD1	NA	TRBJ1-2	TGTGCCAGTAGCCAACGGACAGGGGTCGGCTACACCTTC	CASSQRTGVGYTF
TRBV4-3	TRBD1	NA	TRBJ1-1	TGCGCCAGCAGCCAAGGAGGGACAGGGAACACTGAAGCTTTCTTT	CASSQGGTGNTEAFF
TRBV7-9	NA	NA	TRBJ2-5	TGTGCCAGCAGCCAGGGACAAGGGGTCGAGACCCAGTACTTC	CASSQGQGVETQYF
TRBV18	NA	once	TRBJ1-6	TGTGCCAGCTCACCTGTCAGAATTACCTATAATTCACCCCTCCACTTT	CASSPVRITYNSPLHF
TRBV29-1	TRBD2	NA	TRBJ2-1	TGCAGCGTGGGTAGCGGGGGGGCAAATGAGCAGTTCTTC	CSVGSGGANEQFF
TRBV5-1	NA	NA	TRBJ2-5	TGCGCCAGCAGCTTGCTTGGGGCTCCGGGACTGCAAGAGACCCAGTACTTC	CASSLLGAPGLQETQYF
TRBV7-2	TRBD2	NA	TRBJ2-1	TGTGCCAGCAGCTCGGGACTACCTGACAATGAGCAGTTCTTC	CASSSGLPDNEQFF
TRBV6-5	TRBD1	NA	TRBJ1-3	TGTGCCAGCAGGGGACAGGGTGCGGACACCATATATTTT	CASRGQGADTIYF
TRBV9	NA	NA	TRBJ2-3	TGTGCCAGCAGCGGCAACAAAGATACGCAGTATTTT	CASSGNKDTQYF
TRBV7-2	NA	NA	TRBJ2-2	TGTGCCAGCAGCTTTTCCGCGAACACCGGGGAGCTGTTTTTT	CASSFSANTGELFF
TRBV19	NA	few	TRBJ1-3	TGTGCCAGTAGTTTCGGGACTGCCGGAAACACCATATATTTT	CASSFGTAGNTIYF
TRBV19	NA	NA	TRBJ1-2	TGTGCCAGTAGTATCCCGGAGGGCTATGGCTACACCTTC	CASSIPEGYGYTF
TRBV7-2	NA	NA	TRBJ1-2	TGTGCCAGCAGCTTAGGGTCCCAGGGTGCAAGTGGCTACACCTTC	CASSLGSQGASGYTF
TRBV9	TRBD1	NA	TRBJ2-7	TGTGCCAGCAGCGCCCGGTGGGACAGGGACGAGCAGTACTTC	CASSARWDRDEQYF